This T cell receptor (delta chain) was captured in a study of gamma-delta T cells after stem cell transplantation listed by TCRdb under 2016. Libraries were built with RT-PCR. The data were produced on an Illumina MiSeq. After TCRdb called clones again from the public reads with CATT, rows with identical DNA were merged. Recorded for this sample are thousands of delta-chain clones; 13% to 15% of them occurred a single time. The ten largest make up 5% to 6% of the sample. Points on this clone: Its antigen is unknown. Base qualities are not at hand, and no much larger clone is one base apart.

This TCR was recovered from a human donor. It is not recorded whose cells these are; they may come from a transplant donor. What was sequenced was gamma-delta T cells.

This receptor carries the CDR3 CALGVMAFLRIGGYANTDKLIF. At the DNA level, the sequence is TGTGCTCTTGGGGTAATGGCCTTCCTACGCATTGGGGGATACGCGAACACCGATAAACTCATCTTT. In this chain, TRDV1 is recombined with TRDJ1, with 11 junctional bases fitting TRDD3. From cysteine to phenylalanine, the CDR3 is 22 amino acids long. Left in the record is the CDR3 DNA by itself, 66 bases read in frame from the first base. Based on the germline V gene, the CDR1 and CDR2 sequences are TSWWSYY and QGS. V lost 4 bases and J lost 0 bases, and the count of bases not matched to a germline gene is 22.